This T cell receptor (beta chain) was captured by sequencing in a study of cytomegalovirus exposure and HLA in healthy donors. The study's findings and limits: Associated with cytomegalovirus, according to the listing, were 150 to 200 TCR beta chains.

Sequenced by immunoSEQ multiplex PCR; TCRdb stores in-frame clones only, minus some. The table has 120,000 to 150,000 clones, around nine tenths seen once. With respect to this clone: The target antigen is unknown.

Germline V gene sequence: CDR1 SGHRS, CDR2 YFSETQ. Trimming at V came to 4 bases and at J to 15 bases, leaving 6 bases not matched to a gene. The CDR3 loop spans 11 amino acids. Sequenced: PBMCs. This sequence originates from a woman younger than 30 in good health and CMV-seropositive. The chain employs TRBV5-1 and TRBJ2-1; 8 bases agree with TRBD1. CDR3 sequence reads: CASSPGQGRFF. The CDR3 DNA follows: TGCGCCAGCAGCCCCGGACAGGGTAGGTTCTTC. Full variable domain (rest looked up from reference TRBV5-1 and TRBJ2-1): KAGVTQTPRYLIKTRGQQVTLSCSPISGHRSVSWYQQTPGQGLQFLFEYFSETQRNKGNFPGRFSGRQFSNSRSEMNVSTLELGDSALYLCASSPGQGRFFGPGTRLTVL.